This T cell receptor (beta chain) was found in a study of cytomegalovirus exposure and HLA in healthy donors. Study observations and caveats: Researchers reported in a later analysis that a missense DCLRE1C variant was tied to TCR beta V- and J-gene trimming.

PCR amplification relied on 60 Vbeta primers (plus 13 Jbeta primers). TCRdb's copy holds only in-frame clones and misses some; the assay was immunoSEQ multiplex PCR. This sample has more than 150,000 clones; about 88% occur once, and the top ten carry about 0.24%. With respect to this clone: Its target is not known.

Per germline, CDR1 SGHNT and CDR2 YENEEA. The CDR3 contains 13 residues. Trimming at V came to 5 bases and at J to 4 bases, leaving 2 bases not matched to a gene. The rearrangement links TRBV11-3 to TRBJ1-3; the match to TRBD1 covers 7 bases. The sample consisted of PBMCs. The TCR originated in a girl under three years old in good health and CMV-seronegative. For the CDR3, the DNA is TGTGCCAGCAGCGTGGGACAGGGAAACACCATATATTTT. Amino acid sequence: CASSVGQGNTIYF.